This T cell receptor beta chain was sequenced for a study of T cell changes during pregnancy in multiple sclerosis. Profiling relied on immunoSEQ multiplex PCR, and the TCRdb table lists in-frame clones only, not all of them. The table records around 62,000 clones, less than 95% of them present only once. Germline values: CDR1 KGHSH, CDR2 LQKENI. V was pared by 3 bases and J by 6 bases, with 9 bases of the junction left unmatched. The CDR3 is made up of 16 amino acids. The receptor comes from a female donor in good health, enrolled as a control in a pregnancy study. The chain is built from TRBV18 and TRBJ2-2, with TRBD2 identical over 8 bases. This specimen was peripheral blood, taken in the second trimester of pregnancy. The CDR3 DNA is TGTGCCAGCTCACCGTCGGCGGGGGGCTCCGCCGGGGAGCTGTTTTTT. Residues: CASSPSAGGSAGELFF.